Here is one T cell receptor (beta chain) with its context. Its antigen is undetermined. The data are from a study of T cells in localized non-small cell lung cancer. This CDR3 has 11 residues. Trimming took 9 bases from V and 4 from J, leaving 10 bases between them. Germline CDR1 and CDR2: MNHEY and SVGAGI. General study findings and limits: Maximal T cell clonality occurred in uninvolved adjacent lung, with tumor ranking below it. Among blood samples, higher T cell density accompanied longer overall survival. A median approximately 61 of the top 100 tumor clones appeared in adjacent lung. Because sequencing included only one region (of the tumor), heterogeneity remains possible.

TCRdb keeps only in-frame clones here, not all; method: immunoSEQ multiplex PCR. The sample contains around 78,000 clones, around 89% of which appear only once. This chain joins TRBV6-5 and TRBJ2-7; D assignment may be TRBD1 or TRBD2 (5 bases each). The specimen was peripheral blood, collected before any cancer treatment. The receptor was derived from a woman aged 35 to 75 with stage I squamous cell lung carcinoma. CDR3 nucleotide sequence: TGTGCCAGTGTGGGGGTTTACGAGCAGTACTTC. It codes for CASVGVYEQYF.